These 24 T cell receptor beta chains share one sample of origin, sequenced in a study of T cell clonotyping in hematopoietic cell transplantation. Some clones are missing from TCRdb's copy, which holds only in-frame ones; the method was immunoSEQ multiplex PCR. This table holds more than 10,000 clones, about 79% found once. Source: PBMCs, taken 100 days after allogeneic stem cell transplant. These receptors originate from a female patient between 35 and 55 years old who had an allogeneic stem cell transplant from a related donor, so T cells may come from the graft donor. Some clones in this sample may be carry-over from other donors' samples.

The rearrangement links TRBV19 to TRBJ2-7; 8 positions match TRBD1. Germline CDR1 reads LNHDA; CDR2 reads SQIVND (reference sequence). Trimming took 0 bases from V and 1 from J; bases not matched to a gene: 5. The CDR3 spans 16 residues. CDR3 residues: CASSIDLDRDSYEQYF. DNA of the CDR3: TGTGCCAGTAGTATAGATTTGGACAGGGATTCCTACGAGCAGTACTTC.

The rearrangement joins TRBV7-2 to TRBJ2-7, with D tentatively TRBD2 (6 bases). The CDR3 length is 15 residues. V gave up 2 bases and J gave up 3 bases, with 14 bases separating them. CDR1 is SGHTA, CDR2 FQGNSA, per germline. The CDR3 DNA sequence: TGTGCCAGCAGCTTAAATAGTGGGGGAGGCTACGAGCAGTACTTC. It encodes CASSLNSGGGYEQYF.

The gene calls are TRBV28 and TRBJ1-2, with 7 bases matching TRBD1. The trim removed 6 bases at V and 4 bases at J, leaving 14 bases unmatched. The germline V gene has CDR1 MDHEN and CDR2 SYDVKM. The CDR3 is 16 residues long. CDR3 nucleotides: TGTGCCAGCAGGGACCCTGAGGGGGCGCAGAGCTATGGCTACACCTTC. It yields the protein CASRDPEGAQSYGYTF.

In DNA, the CDR3 is TGTGCCAGCAGCTTAGACGGGACTAGTCGGGAGACCCAGTACTTC. It encodes CASSLDGTSRETQYF. V gene TRBV11-2 combines with J gene TRBJ2-5, with 8 bases identical to TRBD2. The germline gives CDR1 SGHAT, CDR2 FQNNGV. J was trimmed by 5 bases and V by 0 bases; bases with no gene match: 5. The CDR3 length is 15 residues. The variable domain in full, with the rest retrieved from reference TRBV11-2 and TRBJ2-5, is EAGVAQSPRYKIIEKRQSVAFWCNPISGHATLYWYQQILGQGPKLLIQFQNNGVVDDSQLPKDRFSAERLKGVDSTLKIQPAKLEDSAVYLCASSLDGTSRETQYFGPGTRLLVL.

The chain is built from TRBV7-6 and TRBJ1-3; D not certain. This CDR3 spans 15 amino acids. Per germline, CDR1 SGHVS and CDR2 FNYEAQ. V lost 3 bases and J 0 bases, leaving 9 bases between the germline ends. CDR3 residues: CASSFGPGSGNTIYF. CDR3 coding DNA: TGTGCCAGCAGCTTCGGCCCTGGCTCTGGAAACACCATATATTTT. Combining the CDR3 with reference TRBV7-6 and TRBJ1-3 gives the whole variable domain GAGVSQSPRYKVTKRGQDVALRCDPISGHVSLYWYRQALGQGPEFLTYFNYEAQQDKSGLPNDRFSAERPEGSISTLTIQRTEQRDSAMYRCASSFGPGSGNTIYFGEGSWLTVV.

This clone was counted between two and nine times. The rearrangement joins TRBV20-1 to TRBJ1-5, with D maybe TRBD1 (5 bases). V was cut by 5 bases and J by 6 bases, with 8 bases left in between. The germline V gene encodes CDR1 DFQATT and CDR2 SNEGSKA (reference sequence). This CDR3 spans 11 amino acids. The CDR3 DNA sequence: TGCAGTGCTGGGGGAGCTCAGCCCCAGCATTTT. Its protein is CSAGGAQPQHF.

The V and J genes are TRBV5-1 and TRBJ2-1, with D maybe TRBD2 (6 bases). The CDR3 spans 14 residues. Trimming removed 1 base at V and 7 bases at J, with 12 bases between. Germline CDR1 is SGHRS and CDR2 is YFSETQ. The CDR3: CASSLRGLPNEQFF. CDR3 bases: TGCGCCAGCAGCTTGAGGGGACTGCCAAATGAGCAGTTCTTC.

This chain links TRBV11-2 with TRBJ2-7, with a possible D match to TRBD1 (6 bases). This CDR3 comprises 15 residues. The V end was cut by 0 bases, the J end by 5 bases, with 14 bases between. Germline CDR1 reads SGHAT; CDR2 reads FQNNGV. CDR3 in amino acids: CASSLEGRGTDEQYF. CDR3 bases: TGTGCCAGCAGCTTAGAGGGCAGGGGAACTGACGAGCAGTACTTC.

The chain links TRBV14 to TRBJ1-5; D possibly corresponds to TRBD1 (5 bases). Germline loops: CDR1 SGHDN, CDR2 FVKESK. V lost 1 base, J lost 1 base, and 11 bases lay in between. The CDR3 is made up of 16 amino acids. The CDR3 nucleotides read TGTGCCAGCAGCCAAGTCAACAGGTGGAGCAATCAGCCCCAGCATTTT. As protein: CASSQVNRWSNQPQHF.

The chain is built from TRBV5-1 and TRBJ2-7, with 7 nucleotides matching TRBD2. This CDR3 is 15 amino acids long. Germline loops: CDR1 SGHRS, CDR2 YFSETQ. Trimming took 1 base from V and 3 from J; bases not matched to a gene: 7. The CDR3 reads CASSLSGGTNYEQYF. In DNA form, the CDR3 reads TGCGCCAGCAGCTTGAGTGGCGGGACTAACTACGAGCAGTACTTC.

The chain couples TRBV14 to TRBJ1-2, with TRBD1 as a possible D gene (5 bases). This CDR3 comprises 15 residues. Germline-derived CDR1 and CDR2 are SGHDN and FVKESK. The V end was cut by 4 bases, the J end by 0 bases, with 12 bases between. For the CDR3, the DNA is TGTGCCAGCAGCCCACGAGGGGCGTCTAACTATGGCTACACCTTC. Protein product: CASSPRGASNYGYTF.

The rearrangement links TRBV29-1 to TRBJ1-1; D gene unclear. The V gene lost 4 bases and the J gene lost 2 bases, with 11 bases spanning the gap. CDR3 length: 13 amino acids. Germline CDR1 reads SQVTM; CDR2 reads ANQGSEA. This chain's CDR3 is CSVVEGLNTEAFF. The CDR3 bases are TGCAGCGTTGTAGAAGGCTTAAACACTGAAGCTTTCTTT.

The chain recombines TRBV9 with TRBJ1-4; D is undetermined. The CDR3 length is 17 residues. The germline gives CDR1 SGDLS, CDR2 YYNGEE. Trimming shortened V by 3 bases and J by 0 bases, and 15 bases separated the two germline ends. Here the CDR3 DNA reads TGTGCCAGCAGCGCCCTATCAGACGGAGCAACTAATGAAAAACTGTTTTTT. This gives the protein CASSALSDGATNEKLFF.

This chain uses TRBV29-1 with TRBJ2-1; D call uncertain. Trimming shortened V by 6 bases and J by 4 bases, and 13 bases separated the two germline ends. The CDR3 contains 13 residues. CDR1 is SQVTM, CDR2 ANQGSEA, per germline. The CDR3 nucleotides read TGCAGCGTCCTGAAGCCGACTTACAATGAGCAGTTCTTC. Translated, it gives CSVLKPTYNEQFF.

The rearrangement uses TRBV4-1 and TRBJ2-3; D is undetermined. The V gene's germline CDR1 is MGHRA and CDR2 YSYEKL. V was cut by 0 bases and J by 2 bases, with 6 bases left in between. The CDR3 is made up of 14 amino acids. CDR3 amino acids: CASSQDPFTDTQYF. Written as DNA, the CDR3 is TGCGCCAGCAGCCAAGACCCATTCACAGATACGCAGTATTTT.

This chain links TRBV7-3 with TRBJ2-2; D may be TRBD2 (6 bases). Germline-derived CDR1 and CDR2 are SGHTA and FQGTGA. CDR3 size: 16 residues. Trimming stripped 2 bases from V and 7 bases from J, with 17 bases between. The CDR3, as DNA: TGTGCCAGCAGCTTACAAGCGGGCGTCTCGGGCGGGGAGCTGTTTTTT. It yields the protein CASSLQAGVSGGELFF. Full variable domain (missing parts from reference TRBV7-3 and TRBJ2-2): GAGVSQTPSNKVTEKGKYVELRCDPISGHTALYWYRQSLGQGPEFLIYFQGTGAADDSGLPNDRFFAVRPEGSVSTLKIQRTERGDSAVYLCASSLQAGVSGGELFFGEGSRLTVL.

The J gene is TRBJ1-1, the V gene TRBV5-6; D gene unclear. The V end lost 0 bases, the J end lost 4 bases, and 10 bases lay between the germline ends. This CDR3 is 14 amino acids long. CDR1 is SGHDT and CDR2 is YYEEEE in the germline V gene. Here the CDR3 DNA reads TGTGCCAGCAGCTTGGTACACCCGGGCACTGAAGCTTTCTTT. Translation gives CASSLVHPGTEAFF.

The chain joins TRBV25-1 to TRBJ2-5, with TRBD1 matching over 10 bases. This CDR3 contains 16 residues. Germline V gives CDR1 MGHDK, CDR2 SYGVNS. The V and J ends lost 1 base and 6 bases, in that order; junction bases with no gene match: 8. DNA of the CDR3: TGTGCCAGCAGTGAATTCGGGACAGGGGTTGGAAAGACCCAGTACTTC. Its translation is CASSEFGTGVGKTQYF.

This clone came up once. The chain employs TRBV6-5 and TRBJ1-1; unclear D gene. The germline CDR1 and CDR2 sequences are MNHEY and SVGAGI. Trimming shortened V by 0 bases and J by 1 base, and 12 bases separated the two germline ends. This CDR3 contains 16 residues. This CDR3 is CASSYSPWTGNTEAFF. The CDR3 DNA reads as TGTGCCAGCAGTTACTCCCCGTGGACCGGGAACACTGAAGCTTTCTTT.

This chain connects TRBV29-1 to TRBJ1-1; 11 bases are a match to TRBD1. V lost 7 bases, J lost 4 bases, and 5 bases stayed unmatched. The germline V gene has CDR1 SQVTM and CDR2 ANQGSEA. This CDR3 is 13 amino acids long. As DNA, the CDR3 is TGCAGCGCCCCCGGGACAGGGGGCACTGAAGCTTTCTTT. It codes for CSAPGTGGTEAFF.

Only a few counts were recorded for this clone. The chain carries TRBV5-8 and TRBJ1-1, with no clear D. The V gene's germline CDR1 is SGHTS and CDR2 YDEGEE. V was shortened by 0 bases and J by 0 bases, with 12 bases between the two germline ends. This CDR3 has 16 amino acids. DNA for the CDR3: TGTGCCAGCAGCTTGGTGGTAGGACTAATGAACACTGAAGCTTTCTTT. Its protein is CASSLVVGLMNTEAFF.

In its sample, this clone was seen once. The chain carries TRBV2 and TRBJ1-1; D remains unclear. Looked up from germline, CDR1 is SNHLY and CDR2 is FYNNEI. The CDR3 is 14 amino acids. Trimming removed 8 bases at V and 4 bases at J, with 17 bases between. CDR3 nucleotides: TGTGCCAGCCTGAATCCGGGTTTGACCACTGAAGCTTTCTTT. Translated: CASLNPGLTTEAFF. Looking up the rest from reference TRBV2 and TRBJ1-1 gives the full variable domain: EPEVTQTPSHQVTQMGQEVILRCVPISNHLYFYWYRQILGQKVEFLVSFYNNEISEKSEIFDDQFSVERPDGSNFTLKIRSTKLEDSAMYFCASLNPGLTTEAFFGQGTRLTVV.

This chain joins TRBV29-1 and TRBJ2-1, with TRBD2 matching over 10 bases. V was clipped by 7 bases and J by 5 bases; unmatched bases: 8. From germline, CDR1 is SQVTM and CDR2 ANQGSEA. This CDR3 contains 14 residues. CDR3 sequence: CSAKLAGVNNEQFF. The CDR3 DNA sequence: TGCAGCGCTAAGCTAGCGGGAGTGAACAATGAGCAGTTCTTC.

The chain combines TRBV5-8 with TRBJ2-2; TRBD2 agrees at 8 bases. The CDR3 has 16 residues. Germline V gene lookup returns CDR1 SGHTS and CDR2 YDEGEE. V trimming: 0 bases; J trimming: 1 base; junction bases outside the gene matches: 2. CDR3 DNA: TGTGCCAGCAGCTTGGGGCTAGCGGGGAACACCGGGGAGCTGTTTTTT. This gives the protein CASSLGLAGNTGELFF.